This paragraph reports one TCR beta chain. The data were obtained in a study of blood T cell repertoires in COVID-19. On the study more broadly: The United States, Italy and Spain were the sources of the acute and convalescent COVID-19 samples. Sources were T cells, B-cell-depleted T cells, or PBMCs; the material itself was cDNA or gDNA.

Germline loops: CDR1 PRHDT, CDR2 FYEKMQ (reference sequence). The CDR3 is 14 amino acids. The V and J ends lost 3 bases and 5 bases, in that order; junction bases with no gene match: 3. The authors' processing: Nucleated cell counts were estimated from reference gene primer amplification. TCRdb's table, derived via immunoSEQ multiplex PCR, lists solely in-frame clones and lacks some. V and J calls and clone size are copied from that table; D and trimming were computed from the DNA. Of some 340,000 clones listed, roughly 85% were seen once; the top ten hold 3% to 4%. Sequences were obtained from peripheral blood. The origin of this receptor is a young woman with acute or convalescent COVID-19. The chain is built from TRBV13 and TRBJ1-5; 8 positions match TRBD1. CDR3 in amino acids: CASSFATGDQPQHF. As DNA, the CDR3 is TGTGCCAGCAGCTTTGCGACAGGGGATCAGCCCCAGCATTTT.